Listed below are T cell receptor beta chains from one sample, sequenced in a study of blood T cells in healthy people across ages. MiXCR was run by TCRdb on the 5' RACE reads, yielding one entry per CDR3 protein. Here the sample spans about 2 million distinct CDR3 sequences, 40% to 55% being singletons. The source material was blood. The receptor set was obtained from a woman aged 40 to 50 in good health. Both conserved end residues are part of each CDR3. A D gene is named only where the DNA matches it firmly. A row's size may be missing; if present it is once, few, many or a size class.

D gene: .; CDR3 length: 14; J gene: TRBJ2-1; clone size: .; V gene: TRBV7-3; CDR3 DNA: TGTGCCAGCAGCTTACAGGGGGGGTTCGATGAGCAGTTCTTC; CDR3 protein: CASSLQGGFDEQFF
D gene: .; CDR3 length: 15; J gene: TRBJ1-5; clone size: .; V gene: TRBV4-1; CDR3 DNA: TGCGCCAGCAGCCATGCTACGGACGGCAATCAGCCCCAGCATTTT; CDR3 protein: CASSHATDGNQPQHF
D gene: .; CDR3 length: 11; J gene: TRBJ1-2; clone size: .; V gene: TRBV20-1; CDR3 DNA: TGCAGTGCTAGAGACAGGGCAAGCTACACCTTC; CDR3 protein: CSARDRASYTF
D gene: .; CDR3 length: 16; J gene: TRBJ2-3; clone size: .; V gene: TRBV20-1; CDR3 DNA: TGCAGTGTCTCCCCAACACAGGGACTTAGCACAGATACGCAGTATTTT; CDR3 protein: CSVSPTQGLSTDTQYF
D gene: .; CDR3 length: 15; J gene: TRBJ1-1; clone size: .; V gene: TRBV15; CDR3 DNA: TGTGCCACCAGCAGCCATAGGGAGGGGAACACTGAAGCTTTCTTT; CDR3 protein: CATSSHREGNTEAFF
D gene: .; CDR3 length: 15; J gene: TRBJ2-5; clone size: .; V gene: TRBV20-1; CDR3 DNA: TGCAGTGCTAGAGGAACGCTGGAGGAGGTGGAGACCCAGTACTTC; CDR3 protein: CSARGTLEEVETQYF
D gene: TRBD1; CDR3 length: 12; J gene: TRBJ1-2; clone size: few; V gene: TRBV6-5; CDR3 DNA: TGTGCCAGTCAAGGGGGCAGCTATGGCTACACCTTC; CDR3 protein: CASQGGSYGYTF
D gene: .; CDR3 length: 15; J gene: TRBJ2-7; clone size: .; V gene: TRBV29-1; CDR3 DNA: TGCAGCGTGCCCTCCGGGACTCTAATATACAATGAGCAGTACTTC; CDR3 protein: CSVPSGTLIYNEQYF
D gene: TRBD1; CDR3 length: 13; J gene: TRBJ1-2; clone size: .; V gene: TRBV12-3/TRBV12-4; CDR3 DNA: TGTGCCAGCAGTATTACAGGGGTTGGTGGCTACACCTTC; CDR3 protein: CASSITGVGGYTF
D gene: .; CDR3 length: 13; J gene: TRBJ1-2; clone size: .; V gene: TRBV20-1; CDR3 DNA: TGCAGTGCCTCCACCGGATTGGGGAACGGCTACACCTTC; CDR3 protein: CSASTGLGNGYTF
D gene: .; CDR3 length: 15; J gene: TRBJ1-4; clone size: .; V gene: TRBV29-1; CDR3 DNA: TGCAGCGTTGAAGATAGGGCAGGGAATCGGGAAAAACTGTTTTTT; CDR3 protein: CSVEDRAGNREKLFF
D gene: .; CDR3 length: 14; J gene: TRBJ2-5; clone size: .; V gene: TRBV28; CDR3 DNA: TGTGCCAGCAGTTTATCCCCGGACTACAATGAGCAGTACTTC; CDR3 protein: CASSLSPDYNEQYF
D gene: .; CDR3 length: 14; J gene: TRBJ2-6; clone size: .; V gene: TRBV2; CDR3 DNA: TGTGCCAGCGGACTATCCTCTGGGGCCAACGTCCTGACTTTC; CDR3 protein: CASGLSSGANVLTF
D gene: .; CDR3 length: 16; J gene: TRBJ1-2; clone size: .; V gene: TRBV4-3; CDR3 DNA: TGCGCCAGCAGCCAAGAGGGTAGCGGGATCTTCTATGGCTACACCTTC; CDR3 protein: CASSQEGSGIFYGYTF
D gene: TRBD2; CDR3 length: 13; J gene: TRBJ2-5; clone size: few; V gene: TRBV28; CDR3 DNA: TGTGCCAGTAGCGGGGCCAACCAAGAGACCCAGTACTTC; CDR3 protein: CASSGANQETQYF
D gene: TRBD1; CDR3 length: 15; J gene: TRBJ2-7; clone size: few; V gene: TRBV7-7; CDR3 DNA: TGTGCTAGCAGCTCAAACCCCGGGACAGGGTACGAGCAGTACTTC; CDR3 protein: CASSSNPGTGYEQYF
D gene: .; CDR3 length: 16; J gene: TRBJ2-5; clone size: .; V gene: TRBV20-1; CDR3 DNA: TGCAGTGCTAGAGGATTCGCACCCTGGGGGCAAGAGACCCAGTACTTC; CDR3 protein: CSARGFAPWGQETQYF
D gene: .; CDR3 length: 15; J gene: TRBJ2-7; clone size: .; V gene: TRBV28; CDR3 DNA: TGTGCCAGCAGTTTTGAAGGAGGGACAACCTACGAGCAGTACTTC; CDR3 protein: CASSFEGGTTYEQYF
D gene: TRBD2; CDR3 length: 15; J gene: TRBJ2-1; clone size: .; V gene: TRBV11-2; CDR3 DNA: TGTGCCAGCAGCTTCGGGACTAGCAGGGGCTGTGAGCAGTTCTTC; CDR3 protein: CASSFGTSRGCEQFF
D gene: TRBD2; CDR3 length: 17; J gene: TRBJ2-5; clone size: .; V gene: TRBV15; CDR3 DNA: TGTGCCACCAGCAGAGATGAAGGACTAGCGGGGGTTGGGGAGCAGTACTTC; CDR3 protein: CATSRDEGLAGVGEQYF
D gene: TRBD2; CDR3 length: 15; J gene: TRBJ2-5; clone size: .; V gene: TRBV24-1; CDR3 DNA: TGTGCCACCAGTGAAGCACCTAGCGGGGCAGAGACCCAGTACTTC; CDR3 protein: CATSEAPSGAETQYF
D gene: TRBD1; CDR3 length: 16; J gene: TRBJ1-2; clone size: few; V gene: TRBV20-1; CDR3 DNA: TGCAGTGCTAGAGACCCTCGGGACAGGGACAACTATGGCTACACCTTC; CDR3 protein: CSARDPRDRDNYGYTF
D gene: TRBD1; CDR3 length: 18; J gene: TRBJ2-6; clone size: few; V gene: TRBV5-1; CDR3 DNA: TGCGCCAGCAGCTCCGGGACAGGGTGGATCTCTGGGGCCAACGTCCTGACTTTC; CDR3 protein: CASSSGTGWISGANVLTF
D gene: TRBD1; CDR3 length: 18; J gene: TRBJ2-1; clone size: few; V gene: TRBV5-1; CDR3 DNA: TGCGCCAGCAGCTTGGGCCCCGTGGGACAGGGAGGCTACAATGAGCAGTTCTTC; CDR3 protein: CASSLGPVGQGGYNEQFF
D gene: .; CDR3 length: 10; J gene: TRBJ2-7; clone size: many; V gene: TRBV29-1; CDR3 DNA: TGCAGCGTTGGGGACTACGAGCAGTACTTC; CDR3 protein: CSVGDYEQYF
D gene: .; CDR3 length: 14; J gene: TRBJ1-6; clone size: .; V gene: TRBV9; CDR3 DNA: TGTGCCAGCAGCGTAGACTGGGATAATTCACCCCTCCACTTT; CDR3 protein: CASSVDWDNSPLHF
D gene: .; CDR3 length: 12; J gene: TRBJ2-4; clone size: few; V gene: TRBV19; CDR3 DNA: TGTGCCAGTAGTTACGGAGAAAACATTCAGTACTTC; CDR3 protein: CASSYGENIQYF
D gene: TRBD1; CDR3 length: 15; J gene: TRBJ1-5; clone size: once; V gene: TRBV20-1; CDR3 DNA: TGCAGTGCTAGAGAGGGACAGGGTATCAGTCAGCCCCAGCATTTT; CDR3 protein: CSAREGQGISQPQHF
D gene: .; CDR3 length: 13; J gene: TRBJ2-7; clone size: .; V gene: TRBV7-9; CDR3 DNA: TGTGCCAGCACCCGGGACTTTTCCTACGAGCAGTACTTC; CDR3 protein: CASTRDFSYEQYF
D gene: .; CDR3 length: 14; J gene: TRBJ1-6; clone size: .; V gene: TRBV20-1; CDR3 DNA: TGCAGTGCTAGTATAACGGATTATAATTCACCCCTCCACTTT; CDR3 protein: CSASITDYNSPLHF
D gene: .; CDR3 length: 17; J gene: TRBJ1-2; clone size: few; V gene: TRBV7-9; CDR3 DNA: TGTGCCAGCAGCTTAGCCTCTTCCAGGGGCCCCTACTATGGCTACACCTTC; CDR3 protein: CASSLASSRGPYYGYTF
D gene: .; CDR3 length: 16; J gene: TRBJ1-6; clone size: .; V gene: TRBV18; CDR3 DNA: TGTGCCAGCTCACCACTGACGGCAGGCTTTAATTCACCCCTCCACTTT; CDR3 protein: CASSPLTAGFNSPLHF
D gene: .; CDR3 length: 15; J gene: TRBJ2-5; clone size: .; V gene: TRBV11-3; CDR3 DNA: TGTGCCAGCAGCTTAACCTCGGGACTTAGAGAGACCCAGTACTTC; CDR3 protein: CASSLTSGLRETQYF
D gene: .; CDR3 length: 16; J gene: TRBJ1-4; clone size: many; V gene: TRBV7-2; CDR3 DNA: TGTGCCAGCAGGGGCCAATCGGGCTCGACTAATGAAAAACTGTTTTTT; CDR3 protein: CASRGQSGSTNEKLFF
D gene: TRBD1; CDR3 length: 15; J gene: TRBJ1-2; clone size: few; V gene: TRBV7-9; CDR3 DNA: TGTGCCAGCAGCTTACCAGGGACAGGTCCTAATGGCTACACCTTC; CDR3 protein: CASSLPGTGPNGYTF
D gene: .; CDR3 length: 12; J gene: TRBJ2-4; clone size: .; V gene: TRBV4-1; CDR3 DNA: TGCGCCAGCAGCCATCAAACGGGACTGCAGTACTTC; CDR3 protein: CASSHQTGLQYF
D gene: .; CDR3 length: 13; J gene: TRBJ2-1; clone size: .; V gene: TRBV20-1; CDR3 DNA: TGCAGTGCCTGGCCCTCGACTCACAGTGAGCAGTTCTTC; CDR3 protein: CSAWPSTHSEQFF
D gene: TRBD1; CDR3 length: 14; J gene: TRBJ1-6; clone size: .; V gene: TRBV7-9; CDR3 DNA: TGTGCCAGCAGCGTGACAGGGGAGCGGTCACCCCTCCACTTT; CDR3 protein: CASSVTGERSPLHF
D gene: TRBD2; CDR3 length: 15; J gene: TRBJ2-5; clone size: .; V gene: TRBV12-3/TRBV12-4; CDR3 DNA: TGTGCCAGCAGTCTGTCGGGACTAGTGATGGAGACCCAGTACTTC; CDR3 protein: CASSLSGLVMETQYF
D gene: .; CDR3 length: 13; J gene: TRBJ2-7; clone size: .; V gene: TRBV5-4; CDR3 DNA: TGTGCCAGCAGCCCCTGGGGAACCTACGAGCAGTACTTC; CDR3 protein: CASSPWGTYEQYF
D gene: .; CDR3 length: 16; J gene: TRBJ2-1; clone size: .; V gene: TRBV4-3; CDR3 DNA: TGCGCCAGCAGCCAAGACCTAGCGAGTGTCTACAATGAGCAGTTCTTC; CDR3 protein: CASSQDLASVYNEQFF
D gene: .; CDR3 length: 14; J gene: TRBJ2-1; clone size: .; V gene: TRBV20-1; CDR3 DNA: TGCAGTGCCGGTCCAGGGGAAACCTACAATGAGCAGTTCTTC; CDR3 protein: CSAGPGETYNEQFF
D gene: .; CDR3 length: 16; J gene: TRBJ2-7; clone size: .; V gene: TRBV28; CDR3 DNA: TGTGCCAGCAGTCAAAAGGACATACTAGGCTCCTACGAGCAGTACTTC; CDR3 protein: CASSQKDILGSYEQYF
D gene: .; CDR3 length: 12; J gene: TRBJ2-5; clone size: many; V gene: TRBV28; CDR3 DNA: TGTGCCAGCAGTTCAGGGGCGGAGACCCAGTACTTC; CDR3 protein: CASSSGAETQYF
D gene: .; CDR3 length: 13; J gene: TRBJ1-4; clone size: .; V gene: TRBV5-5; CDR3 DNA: TGTGCCAGCAGCTTCGGCAGCCTTGAAAAACTGTTTTTT; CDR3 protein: CASSFGSLEKLFF
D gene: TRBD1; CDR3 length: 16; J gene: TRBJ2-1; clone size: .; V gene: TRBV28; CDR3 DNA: TGTGCCAGCAGCACCCCGGGGACAGGGCTTGGCAATGAGCAGTTCTTC; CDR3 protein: CASSTPGTGLGNEQFF
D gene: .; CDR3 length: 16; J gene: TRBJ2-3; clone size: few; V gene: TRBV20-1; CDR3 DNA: TGCAGTGCTAGAGTCCCCCCGGGGCGGGGAACAGATACGCAGTATTTT; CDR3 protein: CSARVPPGRGTDTQYF